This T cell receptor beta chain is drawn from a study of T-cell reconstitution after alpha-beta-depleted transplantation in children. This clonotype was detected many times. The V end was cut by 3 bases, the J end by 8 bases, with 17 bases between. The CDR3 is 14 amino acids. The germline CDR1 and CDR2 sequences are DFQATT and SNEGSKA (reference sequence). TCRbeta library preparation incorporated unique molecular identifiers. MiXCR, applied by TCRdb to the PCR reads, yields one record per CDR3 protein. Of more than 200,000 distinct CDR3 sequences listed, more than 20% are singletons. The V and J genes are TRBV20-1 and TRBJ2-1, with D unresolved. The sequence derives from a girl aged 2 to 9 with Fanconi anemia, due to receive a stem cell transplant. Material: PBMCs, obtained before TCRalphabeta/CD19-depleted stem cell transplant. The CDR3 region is CSASLPSAWYEQFF. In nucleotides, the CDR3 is TGCAGTGCTAGTCTCCCCTCGGCTTGGTATGAGCAGTTCTTC.